This is a list of T cell receptor beta chains from one sample in a study of blood T cell repertoires in COVID-19. Clones were sequenced by immunoSEQ multiplex PCR, and TCRdb holds only the in-frame ones, with some missing. Altogether over 200,000 clones are present, about 90% being singletons, with the ten largest covering about 16%. Sequencing input: PBMCs or T cells enriched from blood (not recorded which). The source of these receptors is a man aged 25-45 years who had been exposed to COVID-19. Each CDR3 is given with its conserved first and last residue. D genes are given only for firm matches. Not every row has a clone size; where given, it reads once, few, many or a size class.

>once|TRBD2|16|TRBJ2-5|TRBV28
TGTGCCAGCAGTTTATTTCTAGCGGGGGACCAAGAGACCCAGTACTTC
CASSLFLAGDQETQYF
>once|TRBD1|19|TRBJ2-7|TRBV24-1
TGTGCCACCAGTTGTTTCAGACAGGGGGTCGCCTCAATCGCCTACGAGCAGTACTTC
CATSCFRQGVASIAYEQYF
>.|TRBD1|14|TRBJ1-4|TRBV2
TGTGCCAGCAAATTTCAGGGGGTTAATGAAAAACTGTTTTTT
CASKFQGVNEKLFF
>.|.|16|TRBJ1-1|TRBV11-3
TGTGCCAGCAGCTTAGTGCAGGCTCTGAGAAACACTGAAGCTTTCTTT
CASSLVQALRNTEAFF
>once|.|14|TRBJ1-5|TRBV4-2
TGTGCCAGCAGCCAGCAAGGGGCTAATCAGCCCCAGCATTTT
CASSQQGANQPQHF
>many|TRBD1|17|TRBJ1-5|TRBV23-1
TGCGCCAGCGGCCGGGACAGGGGGCCTTATAGCAATCAGCCCCAGCATTTT
CASGRDRGPYSNQPQHF
>.|.|13|TRBJ1-1|TRBV2
TGTGCCAGCACACTACCAATGAACACTGAAGCTTTCTTT
CASTLPMNTEAFF
>.|.|12|TRBJ2-3|TRBV12-3/TRBV12-4
TGTGCCAGCAGTTTACCGGTAGATACGCAGTATTTT
CASSLPVDTQYF
>.|.|13|TRBJ1-1|TRBV4-1
TGCGCCAGCAGTCGGGGGGAAGGAACTGAAGCTTTCTTT
CASSRGEGTEAFF
>.|.|14|TRBJ1-2|TRBV7-6
TGTGCCAGCAGGTCAGGGTTAGAGAGCTATGGCTACACCTTC
CASRSGLESYGYTF
>few|.|15|TRBJ2-3|TRBV9
TGTGCCAGCAGCGTAGTGGCGGGGAGCACAGATACGCAGTATTTT
CASSVVAGSTDTQYF
>.|.|13|TRBJ1-2|TRBV6-5
TGTGCCAGCAGTCCCGATGTTCGGGATGGCTACACCTTC
CASSPDVRDGYTF
>.|.|14|TRBJ2-3|TRBV19
TGTGCCAGTAGAGGCAGGGGTAGTTCAGATACGCAGTATTTT
CASRGRGSSDTQYF
>few|TRBD2|13|TRBJ2-2|TRBV6-5
TGTGCCAGCCAGCGGGGGGAGGTCGGGGAGCTGTTTTTT
CASQRGEVGELFF
>.|TRBD1|18|TRBJ2-2|TRBV7-9
TGTGCCAGCAGCTTAGAACAGGGGGCGCCGGGGAACACCGGGGAGCTGTTTTTT
CASSLEQGAPGNTGELFF
>.|.|12|TRBJ2-7|TRBV11-2
TGTGCCAGCAGCAGCATAGGGGACGAGCAGTACTTC
CASSSIGDEQYF
>.|.|17|TRBJ2-2|TRBV7-6
TGTGCCAGCAGCTTAGGCCCCGGGGGGCCGAACACCGGGGAGCTGTTTTTT
CASSLGPGGPNTGELFF
>.|.|16|TRBJ1-6|TRBV15
TGTGCCACCAGCAGGACCCCAGGGGTTTTTTATTCACCCCTCCACTTT
CATSRTPGVFYSPLHF